These T cell receptor beta chains were read from a single sample in a study of blood T cell repertoires in COVID-19. TCRdb's table, derived via immunoSEQ multiplex PCR, lists solely in-frame clones and lacks some. The data hold approximately 350,000 clones, with 75% to 90% observed a single time. The sample comprised peripheral blood. Source of these receptors: a woman aged 60 to 75 with COVID-19, enrolled during active disease. The CDR3 runs from the conserved cysteine through the conserved F or W. A D gene is named only where the DNA matches it firmly. Rows give clone size only sometimes, using once, few, many, or a class for an expanded clone.

V gene	clone size	J gene	D gene	CDR3 protein	CDR3 DNA
TRBV27	-	TRBJ2-7	TRBD1	CASSRPGTGLYEQYF	TGTGCCAGCAGTCGCCCCGGGACAGGGTTGTACGAGCAGTACTTC
TRBV30	-	TRBJ1-5	-	CAWSRAGDQPQHF	TGTGCCTGGAGTCGAGCGGGGGATCAGCCCCAGCATTTT
TRBV3-1/TRBV3-2	-	TRBJ2-1	TRBD2	CASSQHAGGSYNEQFF	TGTGCCAGCAGCCAGCACGCGGGGGGATCCTACAATGAGCAGTTCTTC
TRBV9	-	TRBJ2-1	-	CASSAEWTVYNEQFF	TGTGCCAGCAGCGCCGAGTGGACAGTTTACAATGAGCAGTTCTTC
TRBV18	few	TRBJ1-5	TRBD1	CASSPQGQGAQPQHF	TGTGCCAGCTCACCACAGGGACAGGGGGCTCAGCCCCAGCATTTT
TRBV30	-	TRBJ2-4	-	CAWSVGEGNIQYF	TGTGCCTGGAGTGTGGGCGAGGGAAACATTCAGTACTTC
TRBV7-2	-	TRBJ2-7	TRBD1	CASSLRTGGTGEQYF	TGTGCCAGCAGCCTACGGACAGGGGGCACGGGTGAGCAGTACTTC
TRBV5-8	-	TRBJ2-1	TRBD2	CASSLLLFAGGKEQFF	TGTGCCAGCAGCCTATTACTATTCGCGGGGGGTAAGGAGCAGTTCTTC
TRBV3-1/TRBV3-2	-	TRBJ1-1	-	CASSQIRGTEAFF	TGTGCCAGCAGCCAGATCCGGGGAACTGAAGCTTTCTTT
TRBV19	few	TRBJ1-2	-	CASNGDPGLDPYGYTF	TGTGCCAGTAACGGCGACCCGGGTCTTGATCCCTATGGCTACACCTTC
TRBV9	-	TRBJ2-1	TRBD2	CASSVGGAGRDDEQFF	TGTGCCAGCAGCGTAGGAGGAGCGGGGAGGGACGATGAGCAGTTCTTC
TRBV10-2	few	TRBJ2-4	-	CASSEWQGLAKNIQYF	TGCGCCAGCAGTGAGTGGCAGGGACTAGCCAAAAACATTCAGTACTTC